This T cell receptor beta chain comes out of a study of blood T cell repertoires in COVID-19. Overall study: COVID-19 samples collected from the United States, Italy and Spain covered acute and convalescent phases.

Trimming pared 1 base from V and 8 bases from J, leaving 11 bases between. CDR1 is MNHNS and CDR2 is SASEGT in the germline V gene. The CDR3 loop spans 13 amino acids. Clones were sequenced by immunoSEQ multiplex PCR, and TCRdb holds only the in-frame ones, with some missing. This table holds 25,000 to 35,000 clones, 92% found once. The specimen was peripheral blood. The source is a man aged 50-60 years with active COVID-19. V is TRBV6-1 and J is TRBJ1-2; possible D gene TRBD1, 5 bases. CDR3 in amino acids: CASSEGRGWGYTF. DNA of the CDR3: TGTGCCAGCAGTGAAGGGAGGGGCTGGGGCTACACCTTC.